What follows are 4 T cell receptor beta chains derived from one specimen sequenced in a study of blood T cell repertoires in COVID-19. The data were produced by immunoSEQ multiplex PCR, yet TCRdb's version contains in-frame clones alone and is incomplete. The sample carries 200,000 to 250,000 clones, 88% recorded once. The sequencing sample was made of peripheral blood. These receptors came from a man younger than 35 with active or convalescent COVID-19.

This chain joins TRBV4-2 and TRBJ2-3, with 8 nucleotides matching TRBD2. Germline CDR1 is LGHNA and CDR2 is YNFKEQ. J was trimmed by 6 bases and V by 0 bases; bases with no gene match: 14. This CDR3 is built from 18 residues. The CDR3 sequence: CASSQEWNVAGLQDTQYF. CDR3 bases: TGTGCCAGCAGCCAAGAATGGAACGTAGCGGGACTACAGGATACGCAGTATTTT.

The chain uses TRBV5-1 and TRBJ1-6, with 9 bases aligning to TRBD1. V was pared by 4 bases and J by 9 bases, with 5 bases of the junction left unmatched. CDR1 and CDR2 (germline): SGHRS, YFSETQ. CDR3 length: 14 residues. The DNA of the CDR3 is TGCGCCAGCAGCCGGACAGGGGTCGGTTCACCCCTCCACTTT. Translation: CASSRTGVGSPLHF.

In this sample, this clone turned up once. The chain combines TRBV19 with TRBJ2-7; the D is unclear. The CDR3 length is 13 residues. CDR1 LNHDA and CDR2 SQIVND come from the germline V gene (reference sequence). Trimming removed 3 bases from V and 2 bases from J, with 8 bases in between. CDR3 protein: CASSISQAYEQYF. CDR3 coding DNA: TGTGCCAGTAGTATCTCCCAGGCCTACGAGCAGTACTTC.

The chain employs TRBV27 and TRBJ2-2, with no clear D. The V and J ends lost 7 bases and 4 bases respectively, with 7 bases between them. CDR1 is MNHEY and CDR2 is SMNVEV in the germline V gene (reference sequence). This CDR3 spans 12 amino acids. The CDR3 loop reads CASISFTGELFF. The CDR3 region has the DNA TGTGCCAGCATTTCTTTCACCGGGGAGCTGTTTTTT.